The entry that follows covers one TCR beta chain sequence. Its antigen is unknown. This entry is derived from a study of molecular identifiers for immune sequencing clone quantification. General study findings and limits: Whereas clones above 20 RNA copies held under 1% of naive-cell molecules, they held over 99% of effector molecules.

TCRdb itself ran the PCR reads through MiXCR, one entry per CDR3 protein. Of approximately 590,000 distinct CDR3 sequences listed, about 25% are singletons. This TCR came from a human donor in good health. Some libraries in this study had Jurkat cell RNA spiked in. Sequenced sample: naive CD8+ T cells from blood, with Jurkat cell RNA spiked in. Described subset: FACS-sorted CD8+CD4-CCR7+CD45RA+ naive T cells.

CDR3 nucleotides: TGTGCCAGCACTACGGGCCGTTCACCCCTCCACTTT. Protein: CASTTGRSPLHF. The V gene is TRBV25-1, the J gene TRBJ1-6; D unclear. V was clipped by 7 bases and J by 9 bases, with 10 bases between them. CDR1 and CDR2 (germline): MGHDK, SYGVNS. CDR3 length equals 12 residues.